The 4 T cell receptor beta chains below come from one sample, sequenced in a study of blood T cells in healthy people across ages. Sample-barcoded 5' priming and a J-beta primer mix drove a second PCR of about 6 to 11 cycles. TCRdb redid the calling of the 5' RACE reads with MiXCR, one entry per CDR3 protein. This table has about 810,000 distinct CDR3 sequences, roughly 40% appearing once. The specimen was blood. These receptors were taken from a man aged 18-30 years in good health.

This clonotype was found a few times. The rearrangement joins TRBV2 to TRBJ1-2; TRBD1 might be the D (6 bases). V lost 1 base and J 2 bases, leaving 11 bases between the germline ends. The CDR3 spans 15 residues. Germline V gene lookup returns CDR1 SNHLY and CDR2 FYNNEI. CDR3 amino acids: CASSEEVRGNYGYTF. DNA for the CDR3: TGTGCCAGCAGTGAAGAGGTCAGGGGAAACTATGGCTACACCTTC.

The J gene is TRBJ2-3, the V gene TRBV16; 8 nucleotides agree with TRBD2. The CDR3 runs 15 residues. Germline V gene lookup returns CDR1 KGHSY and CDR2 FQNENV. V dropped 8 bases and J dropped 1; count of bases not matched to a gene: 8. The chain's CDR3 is CASSKRGGGTDTQYF. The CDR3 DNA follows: TGTGCCAGCTCCAAACGGGGGGGTGGCACAGATACGCAGTATTTT.

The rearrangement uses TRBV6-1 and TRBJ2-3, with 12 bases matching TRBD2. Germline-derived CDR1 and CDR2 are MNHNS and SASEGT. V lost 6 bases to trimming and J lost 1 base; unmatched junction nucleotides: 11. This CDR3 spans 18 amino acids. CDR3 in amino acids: CASRPASGGALRTDTQYF. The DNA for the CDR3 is TGTGCCAGCAGACCCGCTAGCGGGGGGGCCCTTCGCACAGATACGCAGTATTTT.

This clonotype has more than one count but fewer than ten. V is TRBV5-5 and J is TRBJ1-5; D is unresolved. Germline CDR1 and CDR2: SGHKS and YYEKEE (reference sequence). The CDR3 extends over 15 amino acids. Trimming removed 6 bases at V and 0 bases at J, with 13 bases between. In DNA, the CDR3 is TGTGCCAGCACCCGCGAGGGCCATAGCAATCAGCCCCAGCATTTT. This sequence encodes CASTREGHSNQPQHF. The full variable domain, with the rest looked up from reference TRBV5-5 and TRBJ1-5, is DAGVTQSPTHLIKTRGQQVTLRCSPISGHKSVSWYQQVLGQGPQFIFQYYEKEERGRGNFPDRFSARQFPNYSSELNVNALLLGDSALYLCASTREGHSNQPQHFGDGTRLSIL.